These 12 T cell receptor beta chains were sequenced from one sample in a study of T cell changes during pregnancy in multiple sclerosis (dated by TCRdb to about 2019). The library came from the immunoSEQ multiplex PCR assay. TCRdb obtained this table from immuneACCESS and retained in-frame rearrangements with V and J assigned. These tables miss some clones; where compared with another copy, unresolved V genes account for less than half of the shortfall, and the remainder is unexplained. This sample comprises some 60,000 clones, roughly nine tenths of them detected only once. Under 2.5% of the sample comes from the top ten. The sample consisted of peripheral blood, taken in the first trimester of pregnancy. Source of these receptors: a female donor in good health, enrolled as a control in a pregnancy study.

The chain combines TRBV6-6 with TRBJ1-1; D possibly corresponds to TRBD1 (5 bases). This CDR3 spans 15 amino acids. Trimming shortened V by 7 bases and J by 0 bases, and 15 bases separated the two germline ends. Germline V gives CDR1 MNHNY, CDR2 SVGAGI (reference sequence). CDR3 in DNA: TGTGCCAGCACCGAGCCCCGGGGGTTGAACACTGAAGCTTTCTTT. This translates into CASTEPRGLNTEAFF.

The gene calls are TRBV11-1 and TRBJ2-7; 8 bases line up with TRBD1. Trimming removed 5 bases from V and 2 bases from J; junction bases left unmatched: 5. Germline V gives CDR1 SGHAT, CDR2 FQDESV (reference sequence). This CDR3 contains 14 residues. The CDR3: CASSPPDRAYEQYF. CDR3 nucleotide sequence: TGTGCCAGCAGCCCTCCGGACAGGGCCTACGAGCAGTACTTC.

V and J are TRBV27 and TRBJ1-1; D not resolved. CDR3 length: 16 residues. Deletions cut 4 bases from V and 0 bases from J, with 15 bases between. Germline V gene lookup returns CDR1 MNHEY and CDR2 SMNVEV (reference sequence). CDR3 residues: CASSYGRAQMNTEAFF. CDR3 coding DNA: TGTGCCAGCAGTTATGGGCGGGCCCAGATGAACACTGAAGCTTTCTTT.

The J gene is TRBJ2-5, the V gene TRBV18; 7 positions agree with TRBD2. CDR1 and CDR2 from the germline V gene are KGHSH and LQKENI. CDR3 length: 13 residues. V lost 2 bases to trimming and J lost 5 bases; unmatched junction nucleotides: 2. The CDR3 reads CASSPGGGETQYF. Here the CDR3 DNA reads TGTGCCAGCTCACCAGGGGGAGGGGAGACCCAGTACTTC.

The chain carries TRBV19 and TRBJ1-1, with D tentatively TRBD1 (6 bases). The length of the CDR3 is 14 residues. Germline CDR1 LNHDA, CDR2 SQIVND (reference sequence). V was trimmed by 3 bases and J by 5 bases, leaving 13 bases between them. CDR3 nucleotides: TGTGCCAGTAGTATCTCGGGGGGCAGGACTGAAGCTTTCTTT. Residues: CASSISGGRTEAFF.

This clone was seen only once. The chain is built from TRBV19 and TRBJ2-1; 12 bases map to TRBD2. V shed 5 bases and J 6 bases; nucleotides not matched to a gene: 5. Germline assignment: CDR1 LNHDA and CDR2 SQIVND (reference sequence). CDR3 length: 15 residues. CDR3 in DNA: TGTGCCAGTAGTGCTCTAGCGGGGGGGACCAATGAGCAGTTCTTC. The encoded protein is CASSALAGGTNEQFF.

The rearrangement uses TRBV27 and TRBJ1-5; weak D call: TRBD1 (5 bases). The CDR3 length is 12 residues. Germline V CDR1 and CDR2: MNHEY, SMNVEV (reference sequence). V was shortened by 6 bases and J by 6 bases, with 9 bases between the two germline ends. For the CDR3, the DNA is TGTGCCAGCAGCTCTCAGGGTCAGCCCCAGCATTTT. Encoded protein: CASSSQGQPQHF.

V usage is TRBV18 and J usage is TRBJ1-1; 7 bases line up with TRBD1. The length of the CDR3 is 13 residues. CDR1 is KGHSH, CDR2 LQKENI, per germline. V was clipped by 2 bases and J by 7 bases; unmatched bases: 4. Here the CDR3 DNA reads TGTGCCAGCTCACCAACCAGGGGGGTTGAAGCTTTCTTT. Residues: CASSPTRGVEAFF. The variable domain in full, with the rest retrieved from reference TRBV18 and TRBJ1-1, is NAGVMQNPRHLVRRRGQEARLRCSPMKGHSHVYWYRQLPEEGLKFMVYLQKENIIDESGMPKERFSAEFPKEGPSILRIQQVVRGDSAAYFCASSPTRGVEAFFGQGTRLTVV.

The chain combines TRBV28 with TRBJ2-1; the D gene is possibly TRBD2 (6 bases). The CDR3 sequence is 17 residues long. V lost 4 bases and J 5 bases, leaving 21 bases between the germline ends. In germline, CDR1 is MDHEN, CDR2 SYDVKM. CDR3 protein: CASSYSHTGTDNNEQFF. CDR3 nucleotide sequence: TGTGCCAGCAGTTACTCCCATACCGGGACTGATAACAATGAGCAGTTCTTC.

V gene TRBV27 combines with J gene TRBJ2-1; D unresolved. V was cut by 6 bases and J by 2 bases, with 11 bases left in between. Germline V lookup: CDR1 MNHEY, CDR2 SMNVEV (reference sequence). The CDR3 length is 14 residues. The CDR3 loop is CASRDTAPYNEQFF. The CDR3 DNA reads TGTGCCAGCAGAGACACGGCGCCCTACAATGAGCAGTTCTTC.

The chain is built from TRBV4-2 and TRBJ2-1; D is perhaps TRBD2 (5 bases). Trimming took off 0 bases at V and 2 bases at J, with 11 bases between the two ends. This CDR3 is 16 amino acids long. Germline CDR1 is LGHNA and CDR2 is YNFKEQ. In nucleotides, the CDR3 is TGTGCCAGCAGCCAAGATCCGGGGAGTACCTACAATGAGCAGTTCTTC. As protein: CASSQDPGSTYNEQFF.

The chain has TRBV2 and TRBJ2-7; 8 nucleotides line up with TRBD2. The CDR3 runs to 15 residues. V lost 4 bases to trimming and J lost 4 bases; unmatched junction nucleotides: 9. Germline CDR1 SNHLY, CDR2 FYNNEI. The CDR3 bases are TGTGCCAGCAGTGGCGGCGGGGGGCGAACTTACGAGCAGTACTTC. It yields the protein CASSGGGGRTYEQYF.